A single sample gave rise to the 22 T cell receptor beta chains below, sequenced in a study of blood T cells in healthy people across ages. Using a J-beta primer mix together with a sample-barcoded 5' primer, a second PCR was run for about 6 to 12 cycles. TCRdb processed the 5' RACE reads anew with MiXCR; each CDR3 protein has one entry. The profile covers 650,000 to 800,000 distinct CDR3 sequences, with over 40% appearing a single time and around an eighth taken by the ten largest. Sequencing used blood. The receptors shown here come from a woman older than 75 in good health.

This clonotype was counted a single time. One base away lies a much larger clone, so this may be a sequencing read error. The chain recombines TRBV20-1 with TRBJ2-5, with unresolved D. CDR3 size: 12 residues. The V and J ends lost 4 bases and 3 bases respectively, with 9 bases between them. The germline V gene encodes CDR1 DFQATT and CDR2 SNEGSKA (reference sequence). The CDR3 DNA sequence: TGCAGTGCTATGGGCAGCAAAGAGACCCAGTACTTC. Translating it yields CSAMGSKETQYF.

At least ten counts were recorded for this clonotype. The rearrangement links TRBV4-2 to TRBJ2-1; D remains ambiguous. V lost 0 bases to trimming and J lost 7 bases, with 10 bases between them. Germline V gene sequence: CDR1 LGHNA, CDR2 YNFKEQ. The CDR3 runs 14 residues. In DNA, the CDR3 is TGTGCCAGCAGCCAAGAGTTGAAAAGGAATGAGCAGTTCTTC. This sequence encodes CASSQELKRNEQFF.

This clonotype was found once. The chain uses TRBV20-1 and TRBJ2-7; D perhaps matches TRBD2 (6 bases). CDR1 and CDR2 from the germline V gene are DFQATT and SNEGSKA (reference sequence). The CDR3 runs 14 residues. Trimming stripped 1 base from V and 2 bases from J, with 12 bases between. The CDR3 sequence: CSARAPLATYEQYF. CDR3 nucleotides: TGCAGTGCTAGAGCCCCGCTAGCGACCTACGAGCAGTACTTC.

This clonotype has at least ten counts. This chain links TRBV3-1 with TRBJ2-7, with 7 bases matching TRBD2. This CDR3 is built from 15 residues. Germline V gives CDR1 LGHDT, CDR2 YNNKEL (reference sequence). V lost 4 bases, J lost 2 bases, and 8 bases stayed unmatched. The CDR3 nucleotides are TGTGCCAGCAGCCCGCGGGCTAGCGGACCCTACGAGCAGTACTTC. Its protein is CASSPRASGPYEQYF.

This chain uses TRBV3-1 with TRBJ2-5, with D unresolved. The better agreement between TRBJ2-7 and the DNA end casts doubt on the J call. CDR3 length: 11 residues. CDR1 and CDR2 (germline): LGHDT, YNNKEL (reference sequence). The CDR3 protein is CATSSWYEQYF. The CDR3 DNA reads as TGTGCCACTTCAAGCTGGTACGAGCAGTACTTC.

The V and J genes are TRBV28 and TRBJ2-1, with 7 nucleotides matching TRBD1. The trim removed 3 bases at V and 3 bases at J, leaving 5 bases unmatched. CDR1 and CDR2 (germline): MDHEN, SYDVKM. This CDR3 is 15 amino acids long. CDR3 DNA sequence: TGTGCCAGCAGTTTGACTCGGGACAGCTACAATGAGCAGTTCTTC. Translation: CASSLTRDSYNEQFF.

The chain joins TRBV2 to TRBJ2-1; D not certain. CDR3 length equals 13 residues. From germline, CDR1 is SNHLY and CDR2 FYNNEI. V lost 1 base and J 3 bases, leaving 4 bases between the germline ends. The CDR3, as DNA: TGTGCCAGCAGTGAAGATATCTACAATGAGCAGTTCTTC. Translated: CASSEDIYNEQFF.

This clonotype occurred many times. A much bigger clone sits one base away, suggesting this may be a read error. The J gene is TRBJ1-4, the V gene TRBV5-1; D is undetermined. V lost 3 bases and J 8 bases, leaving 11 bases between the germline ends. Germline CDR1 reads SGHRS; CDR2 reads YFSETQ. The CDR3 extends over 13 amino acids. The CDR3 here is CASSWPGSEKLFF. The CDR3 bases are TGCGCCAGCAGCTGGCCGGGATCGGAAAAACTGTTTTTT.

This clonotype has ten or more counts. The chain combines TRBV20-1 with TRBJ2-7; D unclear. This CDR3 region has 13 residues. The V gene lost 1 base and the J gene lost 3 bases, with 10 bases spanning the gap. Germline V gene sequence: CDR1 DFQATT, CDR2 SNEGSKA (reference sequence). The CDR3 DNA follows: TGCAGTGCTAGAGTAGACAAGATCTACGAGCAGTACTTC. This encodes CSARVDKIYEQYF.

This clonotype was seen a handful of times. The chain recombines TRBV5-1 with TRBJ2-3; either TRBD1 or TRBD2 may supply D (6 bases each). Germline loops: CDR1 SGHRS, CDR2 YFSETQ. The CDR3 runs 14 residues. The V end lost 0 bases, the J end lost 5 bases, and 10 bases lay between the germline ends. CDR3 loop: CASSLGQEGDTQYF. The CDR3 DNA sequence: TGCGCCAGCAGCTTGGGACAGGAGGGAGATACGCAGTATTTT.

This clonotype was detected only a few times. The gene calls are TRBV3-1 and TRBJ2-2; the D is unclear. Trimming left V 6 bases short and J 2 bases short, with 10 bases between. This CDR3 is 14 amino acids long. Germline V lookup: CDR1 LGHDT, CDR2 YNNKEL (reference sequence). The CDR3 region has the DNA TGTGCCAGCAGACGCGCCACCAACACCGGGGAGCTGTTTTTT. It yields the protein CASRRATNTGELFF.

As for this clonotype: A read error may be the cause here, since a much bigger clone is one base away. The V gene is TRBV28, the J gene TRBJ2-5, with TRBD1 as a possible D gene (6 bases). This CDR3 contains 15 residues. CDR1 is MDHEN, CDR2 SYDVKM, per germline. V was pared by 2 bases and J by 2 bases, with 12 bases between. The CDR3 protein is CASSLARRGQETQYF. The CDR3 nucleotides read TGTGCCAGCAGTTTAGCCAGAAGGGGGCAAGAGACCCAGTACTTC.

This clonotype was recorded at least ten times. V usage is TRBV12-3 or TRBV12-4 and J usage is TRBJ1-1; D not resolved. This CDR3 region has 14 residues. V lost 3 bases, J lost 5 bases, and 13 bases lay in between. The CDR3 sequence: CASSFGGLGTEAFF. CDR3 bases: TGTGCCAGCAGTTTTGGCGGCCTGGGGACTGAAGCTTTCTTT.

On this clonotype itself: An end of the junction differs from the germline gene, which may be a read error. The chain's CDR3 is CASSDRLGPDEQYF. The DNA of the CDR3 is TGTGCCAGCAGCGACAGGTTGGGACCCGACGAGCAGTATTTC. V gene TRBV27 combines with J gene TRBJ2-7; maybe TRBD1 (6 bases). Germline V lookup: CDR1 MNHEY, CDR2 SMNVEV (reference sequence). The CDR3 totals 14 residues.

The CDR3: CSARDTGLKTQYF. DNA for the CDR3: TGCAGTGCTAGAGATACAGGGTTGAAGACCCAGTACTTC. V is TRBV20-1 and J is TRBJ2-7, with TRBD1 as a possible D gene (6 bases). The DNA end favors TRBJ2-5, so the J call may be wrong. Germline lookup yields CDR1 DFQATT and CDR2 SNEGSKA (reference sequence). The CDR3 sequence is 13 residues long.

The J gene is TRBJ2-4, the V gene TRBV6-5; D is unclear. Near its end, the DNA agrees better with TRBJ2-7, so the J call may be wrong. The CDR3 sequence is 13 residues long. CDR1 MNHEY and CDR2 SVGAGI come from the germline V gene. CDR3 nucleotide sequence: TGTGCCAGCAGTCTGCAGAGCCCACCCGAGCAGTACTTC. It encodes CASSLQSPPEQYF.

Note on this clonotype: At one end, the junction sequence differs from germline, possibly due to a read error. This CDR3 reads CAISQELAQEIQYF. For the CDR3, the DNA is TGTGCCATCAGTCAAGAACTAGCACAAGAGATCCAGTACTTC. The chain is built from TRBV10-3 and TRBJ2-5, with D tentatively TRBD2 (6 bases). This CDR3 contains 14 residues. Germline V gene lookup returns CDR1 ENHRY and CDR2 SYGVKD.

This rearrangement joins TRBV20-1 to TRBJ2-5, with D perhaps TRBD1 (5 bases). V was cut by 7 bases and J by 5 bases, with 11 bases left in between. The CDR3 has 11 amino acids. Per the germline V gene, CDR1 is DFQATT and CDR2 is SNEGSKA (reference sequence). CDR3: CSEQVRETQYF. The CDR3 DNA follows: TGCAGTGAACAGGTCCGGGAGACCCAGTACTTC.

Comments on this clonotype: A much larger clone lies a single base off, so this may be a read error. V is TRBV4-1 and J is TRBJ2-3; 9 bases agree with TRBD1. The CDR3 loop spans 15 amino acids. The V gene end was trimmed by 6 bases and the J gene end by 1 base; junction bases not matched to a gene: 5. Germline CDR1 reads MGHRA; CDR2 reads YSYEKL. In DNA, the CDR3 is TGCGCCAGCAGACAGGGGGCGATGGGCACAGATACGCAGTATTTT. This sequence encodes CASRQGAMGTDTQYF.

This clonotype was counted a few times. This chain links TRBV5-1 with TRBJ2-6; no reliable D call. CDR1 is SGHRS, CDR2 YFSETQ, per germline. The CDR3 contains 13 residues. The V and J ends lost 4 bases and 3 bases respectively, with 5 bases between them. CDR3 residues: CASSVVGANVLTF. CDR3 coding DNA: TGCGCCAGCAGCGTGGTTGGGGCCAACGTCCTGACTTTC.

The J gene is TRBJ1-5, the V gene TRBV3-1, with a weak D call TRBD1 (6 bases). The CDR3 has 13 residues. From germline, CDR1 is LGHDT and CDR2 YNNKEL (reference sequence). Between the trimmed V and J ends, which lost 3 bases and 6 bases, there was a span of 9 bases. For the CDR3, the DNA is TGTGCCAGCAGCCAGATAGGGGGTCAGCCCCAGCATTTT. This codes for CASSQIGGQPQHF. Drawing the rest from reference TRBV3-1 and TRBJ1-5, the complete variable domain is DTAVSQTPKYLVTQMGNDKSIKCEQNLGHDTMYWYKQDSKKFLKIMFSYNNKELIINETVPNRFSPKSPDKAHLNLHINSLELGDSAVYFCASSQIGGQPQHFGDGTRLSIL.

The gene calls are TRBV6-5 and TRBJ2-3; 7 bases align to TRBD1. The CDR3 is 15 amino acids. J was trimmed by 2 bases and V by 6 bases; bases with no gene match: 8. Germline values: CDR1 MNHEY, CDR2 SVGAGI. In DNA, the CDR3 is TGTGCCAGCAGAAGGACAGGAGCTCTCACAGATACGCAGTATTTT. It specifies CASRRTGALTDTQYF.